These T cell receptor beta chains were read from a single sample in a study of blood T cells in healthy people across ages. TCRdb called the 5' RACE reads again in MiXCR, with one record for every CDR3 protein. The sample has about 1.8 million distinct CDR3 sequences; around 48% are singletons. Sequenced input: blood. The receptors were sampled from a woman aged 35 to 49 in good health. The CDR3 runs from the conserved cysteine through the conserved F or W. D genes are given only for firm matches. Clone sizes are given selectively: once, few, many, or a class where the clone is expanded.

J	D	V	length	size	CDR3	DNA
TRBJ1-4	TRBD1	TRBV20-1	14	-	CSARGTGFGEKLFF	TGCAGTGCTAGAGGGACAGGTTTTGGGGAAAAACTGTTTTTT
TRBJ2-3	TRBD2	TRBV10-3	17	once	CAISGRGSGGPTDTQYF	TGTGCCATCAGTGGCCGGGGGAGCGGGGGACCTACAGATACGCAGTATTTT
TRBJ2-1	TRBD2	TRBV5-1	15	-	CASSLWSSGANEQFF	TGCGCCAGCAGCTTGTGGTCTAGCGGGGCCAATGAGCAGTTCTTC
TRBJ2-3	-	TRBV13	15	-	CASSLLREITDTQYF	TGTGCCAGCAGCTTACTCAGAGAGATAACAGATACGCAGTATTTT
TRBJ2-3	-	TRBV27	15	few	CASSRKSMSGDTQYF	TGTGCCTCCAGCCGAAAAAGCATGAGTGGGGATACGCAGTATTTT
TRBJ2-5	TRBD2	TRBV6-5	14	-	CASRLLAGLETQYF	TGTGCCAGCAGATTACTAGCGGGGTTGGAGACCCAGTACTTC
TRBJ2-3	TRBD2	TRBV4-1	17	few	CASSQGSGGGSTDTQYF	TGCGCCAGCAGCCAAGGTAGCGGGGGGGGGAGCACAGATACGCAGTATTTT
TRBJ2-1	-	TRBV12-3/TRBV12-4	14	few	CASSFLVRRNEQFF	TGTGCCAGCAGTTTTCTGGTCAGAAGGAATGAGCAGTTCTTC
TRBJ2-1	TRBD1	TRBV28	14	-	CASSPPTGKVRQFF	TGTGCCAGCAGTCCACCGACAGGGAAGGTCCGGCAGTTCTTC
TRBJ2-7	TRBD2	TRBV4-3	14	many	CASSQLAGSYEQYF	TGCGCCAGCAGCCAATTAGCGGGGTCCTACGAGCAGTACTTC
TRBJ2-5	-	TRBV18	14	few	CASSPRSTQETQYF	TGTGCCAGCTCACCTCGAAGTACCCAAGAGACCCAGTACTTC
TRBJ1-4	TRBD1	TRBV18	16	once	CASSPSTGRTNEKLFF	TGTGCCAGCTCACCATCGACAGGGAGGACTAATGAAAAACTGTTTTTT
TRBJ1-2	-	TRBV20-1	15	-	CSARPPVGRGLGYTF	TGCAGTGCTAGACCACCAGTAGGGAGGGGCTTGGGCTACACCTTC
TRBJ2-3	-	TRBV7-2	16	few	CASSLGTLRGSDTQYF	TGTGCCAGCAGCTTAGGAACCTTGCGGGGCTCCGATACGCAGTATTTT
TRBJ2-3	-	TRBV4-2	14	-	CASSQALRTDTQYF	TGTGCCAGCAGCCAAGCTCTCCGCACAGATACGCAGTATTTT
TRBJ1-5	TRBD1	TRBV5-5	16	-	CASSPRTGLGNQPQHF	TGTGCCAGCAGCCCAAGGACAGGACTGGGGAATCAGCCCCAGCATTTT
TRBJ1-2	-	TRBV4-3	17	-	CASSQGRKTGMVWGYTF	TGCGCCAGCAGCCAAGGCAGAAAAACAGGGATGGTATGGGGCTACACCTTC
TRBJ2-3	TRBD2	TRBV9	17	-	CASSDPTSGDLTDTQYF	TGTGCCAGCAGCGACCCAACTAGCGGAGATCTCACAGATACGCAGTATTTT
TRBJ2-7	-	TRBV5-5	14	-	CASSLWAFSYEQYF	TGTGCCAGCAGCTTGTGGGCGTTCTCCTACGAGCAGTACTTC
TRBJ1-2	-	TRBV29-1	14	-	CSVEGRDGLYGYTF	TGCAGCGTTGAGGGCCGGGACGGCCTGTATGGCTACACCTTC
TRBJ2-7	-	TRBV10-2	16	-	CASSDPGLPFSYEQYF	TGCGCCAGCAGTGACCCGGGACTCCCGTTCTCCTACGAGCAGTACTTC
TRBJ2-5	TRBD2	TRBV3-1	16	-	CASSQVIGTSGATQYF	TGTGCCAGCAGCCAAGTAATAGGGACTAGCGGAGCGACCCAGTACTTC
TRBJ2-3	TRBD1	TRBV10-1	15	-	CASSKWTGGVDTQYF	TGCGCCAGCAGTAAGTGGACAGGGGGTGTAGATACGCAGTATTTT
TRBJ1-5	-	TRBV28	15	-	CASSLPRGSNQPQHF	TGTGCCAGCAGTCTCCCTCGGGGGAGCAACCAGCCCCAGCATTTT
TRBJ2-7	-	TRBV5-1	14	-	CASRGGFSSYEQYF	TGCGCCAGCAGAGGGGGTTTTAGCTCCTACGAGCAGTACTTC
TRBJ1-1	TRBD1	TRBV29-1	14	-	CSVKPGTGSTEAFF	TGCAGCGTCAAACCCGGGACAGGGAGCACTGAAGCTTTCTTT
TRBJ2-3	-	TRBV9	14	-	CASSGHSSTDTQYF	TGTGCCAGCAGCGGTCACAGCAGCACAGATACGCAGTATTTT
TRBJ2-1	-	TRBV12-3/TRBV12-4	15	-	CTSSLAGGPSDEQFF	TGTACCAGCAGTTTGGCTGGGGGGCCTTCCGATGAGCAGTTCTTC
TRBJ2-1	TRBD1	TRBV27	17	-	CASSLRRQGRIYNEQFF	TGTGCCAGCAGTCTGCGTCGACAGGGACGCATCTACAATGAGCAGTTCTTC
TRBJ2-5	-	TRBV7-2	15	-	CASSLSRTKQETQYF	TGTGCCAGCAGCTTATCACGGACAAAACAAGAGACCCAGTACTTC
TRBJ2-5	TRBD1	TRBV7-2	15	-	CASSLYNAGGETQYF	TGTGCCAGCAGCTTATATAACGCAGGGGGCGAGACCCAGTACTTC
TRBJ1-5	-	TRBV27	17	once	CASSLSSEGLGNQPQHF	TGTGCCAGCAGTTTATCGTCCGAAGGATTAGGCAATCAGCCCCAGCATTTT
TRBJ2-5	-	TRBV7-2	15	-	CASSPQIGVQETQYF	TGTGCCAGCAGCCCCCAGATAGGGGTCCAAGAGACCCAGTACTTC
TRBJ2-7	-	TRBV7-2	15	-	CASSLVEGVTYEQYF	TGTGCCAGCAGTCTAGTGGAGGGGGTGACCTACGAGCAGTACTTC
TRBJ2-7	TRBD1	TRBV6-2/TRBV6-3	15	-	CASSRSATGGFEQYF	TGTGCCAGCAGTAGATCGGCGACAGGGGGGTTCGAGCAGTACTTC
TRBJ2-7	-	TRBV7-2	12	many	CASSFRGDEQYF	TGTGCCAGCAGCTTCAGGGGGGACGAGCAGTACTTC
TRBJ2-3	-	TRBV2	15	-	CASRKSVGITDTQYF	TGTGCCAGCAGAAAAAGCGTTGGGATCACAGATACGCAGTATTTT
TRBJ2-7	TRBD2	TRBV28	13	-	CASSALADYEQYF	TGTGCCAGCAGTGCTCTAGCGGACTACGAGCAGTACTTC
TRBJ2-5	-	TRBV20-1	13	-	CSARLQNKETQYF	TGCAGTGCTAGGTTGCAAAATAAAGAGACCCAGTACTTC
TRBJ1-4	-	TRBV4-1	15	-	CASSPNRAQYEKLFF	TGCGCCAGCAGCCCTAACAGGGCTCAGTATGAAAAACTGTTTTTT
TRBJ2-7	-	TRBV5-6	15	-	CASTERSIGSYEQYF	TGTGCCAGCACCGAAAGATCTATTGGGTCCTACGAGCAGTACTTC